This T cell receptor (beta chain) was recovered during a study of neurological immune-mediated disorders. TCRdb itself ran the 5' RACE reads through MiXCR, one entry per CDR3 protein. Among over 15,000 distinct CDR3 sequences listed, approximately 21% were seen once. Germline CDR1 SEHNR, CDR2 FQNEAQ (reference sequence). V was pared by 5 bases and J by 2 bases, with 12 bases between. The CDR3 is 15 amino acids. The TCR sequence derives from a man aged 50-59 years in good health. Sequencing was carried out using PBMCs. The gene calls are TRBV7-9 and TRBJ2-2; D ambiguous. The CDR3 is CASSRSGTNTGELFF. The CDR3 DNA reads as TGTGCCAGCAGCCGGTCTGGAACTAACACCGGGGAGCTGTTTTTT.